The source of this TCR beta chain is a study of CD8+ T cells in alopecia areata. General study findings and limits: For patients receiving tofacitinib, scalp clonality and expanded CD8+ clones among the top 100 significantly decreased. There were many expanded lesional clones persisting in scalp and blood during tofacitinib. Tissue-resident alphabeta T cells belonging to normal skin likewise get sequenced within scalp specimens.

Described treatment: oral pan-JAK inhibitor, 5-10 mg twice daily. Lesional scalp punch biopsies and peripheral blood came from alopecia areata patients. Isolated RNA was reverse transcribed into cDNA used as the sequencing template. Repertoires were generated with immunoSEQ multiplex PCR, while TCRdb's copy carries only in-frame clones and drops some. The sample shows approximately 110,000 clones, approximately 51% of them seen only once. A word on this clone: Its antigen is still unknown.

Sequencing was performed on CD4+ T cells sorted from blood, taken at week 24, from a patient treated with tofacitinib. This clonotype originated in a human donor with alopecia areata.

The CDR3: CASSQAGQLGETQYF. CDR3 DNA sequence: TGCGCCAGCAGCCAAGCGGGACAGCTCGGAGAGACCCAGTACTTC. The chain combines TRBV5-1 with TRBJ2-5; perhaps D is TRBD1 or TRBD2 (7 bases each). Trimming took off 4 bases at V and 4 bases at J, with 17 bases between the two ends. The CDR3 spans 15 residues. Germline V gives CDR1 SGHRS, CDR2 YFSETQ. Full variable domain (missing parts from reference TRBV5-1 and TRBJ2-5): KAGVTQTPRYLIKTRGQQVTLSCSPISGHRSVSWYQQTPGQGLQFLFEYFSETQRNKGNFPGRFSGRQFSNSRSEMNVSTLELGDSALYLCASSQAGQLGETQYFGPGTRLLVL.